A selection of T cell receptor beta chains follows, all from one sample in a study of T cells in localized non-small cell lung cancer. Clones were read by immunoSEQ multiplex PCR, and TCRdb kept only the in-frame ones, dropping some. The data contain 20,000 to 25,000 clones, roughly 90% of them singletons. Sample: PBMCs, taken before any cancer treatment. Source of these receptors: a man aged 40 to 69 with stage II lung adenocarcinoma. The CDR3 runs from the conserved cysteine through the conserved F or W. Each record gives: clone size, V gene, J gene, D gene, CDR3 DNA, CDR3 protein. D genes are given only for firm matches. The size of a clone is reported for some rows only, either as once, few or many, or as a class for expanded clones.

abundance: few; v_gene: TRBV27; j_gene: TRBJ1-5; d_gene: .; CDR3nt: TGTGCCAGCAGTACAAACAATCAGCCCCAGCATTTT; CDR3aa: CASSTNNQPQHF
abundance: .; v_gene: TRBV19; j_gene: TRBJ1-1; d_gene: .; CDR3nt: TGTGCCAGTAACAGAGGGGCAGGGATGAACACTGAAGCTTTCTTT; CDR3aa: CASNRGAGMNTEAFF
abundance: .; v_gene: TRBV2; j_gene: TRBJ2-2; d_gene: .; CDR3nt: TGTGCCAGCAGAGCGGACAGATACACCGGGGAGCTGTTTTTT; CDR3aa: CASRADRYTGELFF
abundance: .; v_gene: TRBV4-3; j_gene: TRBJ2-5; d_gene: TRBD1; CDR3nt: TGCGCCAGCAGCCCAGGGGGCTCCAACACAGAGACCCAGTACTTC; CDR3aa: CASSPGGSNTETQYF
abundance: .; v_gene: TRBV15; j_gene: TRBJ1-6; d_gene: .; CDR3nt: TGTGCCACCAGCAGAGATAGCTTCTTAGAGGGTTACTATTCACCCCTCCACTTT; CDR3aa: CATSRDSFLEGYYSPLHF
abundance: .; v_gene: TRBV6-1; j_gene: TRBJ1-4; d_gene: .; CDR3nt: TGTGCCAGCAGGGGGGGGGACCCTAATGAAAAACTGTTTTTT; CDR3aa: CASRGGDPNEKLFF
abundance: .; v_gene: TRBV14; j_gene: TRBJ1-2; d_gene: .; CDR3nt: TGTGCCAGCAGCCAAAGCGGCGTTGGGGGCTACACCTTC; CDR3aa: CASSQSGVGGYTF
abundance: .; v_gene: TRBV10-1; j_gene: TRBJ2-7; d_gene: .; CDR3nt: TGCGCCAGCAGTGAGTCGAGGGCCGGTGGGGCCTCATACGAGCAGTACTTC; CDR3aa: CASSESRAGGASYEQYF
abundance: .; v_gene: TRBV14; j_gene: TRBJ1-1; d_gene: TRBD1; CDR3nt: TGTGCCAGCAGCCCCCCACGGACAGGATTGAACACTGAAGCTTTCTTT; CDR3aa: CASSPPRTGLNTEAFF
abundance: .; v_gene: TRBV11-3; j_gene: TRBJ2-3; d_gene: .; CDR3nt: TGTGCCAGCAGCTTAGAAGCAGATACGCAGTATTTT; CDR3aa: CASSLEADTQYF
abundance: .; v_gene: TRBV6-5; j_gene: TRBJ1-3; d_gene: .; CDR3nt: TGTGCCAGCGGGATGGACAGTTCCTCTGGAAACACCATATATTTT; CDR3aa: CASGMDSSSGNTIYF
abundance: .; v_gene: TRBV13; j_gene: TRBJ2-1; d_gene: .; CDR3nt: TGTGCCAGCAGCCGCCAACAGGGACTTCCCGGGATGGGTGAGCAGTTCTTC; CDR3aa: CASSRQQGLPGMGEQFF
abundance: .; v_gene: TRBV6-5; j_gene: TRBJ2-2; d_gene: TRBD2; CDR3nt: TGTGCCAGCAGTTACTCGTTGGGAGGGCCTCGGGGGGAGCTGTTTTTT; CDR3aa: CASSYSLGGPRGELFF
abundance: .; v_gene: TRBV9; j_gene: TRBJ2-5; d_gene: TRBD2; CDR3nt: TGTGCCAGCAGCGTAGCGGGGGGAGAGACCCAGTACTTC; CDR3aa: CASSVAGGETQYF
abundance: .; v_gene: TRBV11-3; j_gene: TRBJ1-1; d_gene: TRBD1; CDR3nt: TGTGCCAGCAGCGTCAGGGGGCGCGAGGCTTTCTTT; CDR3aa: CASSVRGREAFF
abundance: .; v_gene: TRBV19; j_gene: TRBJ1-4; d_gene: .; CDR3nt: TGTGCCAGTAGTATGCGGGCAACTAATGAAAAACTGTTTTTT; CDR3aa: CASSMRATNEKLFF
abundance: .; v_gene: TRBV6-5; j_gene: TRBJ1-2; d_gene: .; CDR3nt: TGTGCCAGCAGTTACTCGCTACAGGCAAGTAACTATGGCTACACCTTC; CDR3aa: CASSYSLQASNYGYTF
abundance: .; v_gene: TRBV7-2; j_gene: TRBJ2-3; d_gene: TRBD2; CDR3nt: TGTGCCAGCAGCTTATGGGCTAGCGGTAGCACAGATACGCAGTATTTT; CDR3aa: CASSLWASGSTDTQYF
abundance: few; v_gene: TRBV2; j_gene: TRBJ2-2; d_gene: TRBD2; CDR3nt: TGTGCCAGCGGGGGGGTGTACACCGGGGAGCTGTTTTTT; CDR3aa: CASGGVYTGELFF
abundance: .; v_gene: TRBV5-8; j_gene: TRBJ1-2; d_gene: .; CDR3nt: TGTGCCAGCACCCCGTGGGGGGGGCAAGACTATGGCTACACCTTC; CDR3aa: CASTPWGGQDYGYTF
abundance: .; v_gene: TRBV5-6; j_gene: TRBJ2-3; d_gene: .; CDR3nt: TGTGCCAGCAGCTTGACCAATACGCAGTATTTT; CDR3aa: CASSLTNTQYF
abundance: .; v_gene: TRBV28; j_gene: TRBJ1-5; d_gene: .; CDR3nt: TGTGCCAGCAGTCCCGATAGGGGTACCAATCAGCCCCAGCATTTT; CDR3aa: CASSPDRGTNQPQHF
abundance: .; v_gene: TRBV30; j_gene: TRBJ1-6; d_gene: .; CDR3nt: TGTGCCTGGTCGCTCGGCGGGGAAGGGGCCCTCCACTTT; CDR3aa: CAWSLGGEGALHF
abundance: .; v_gene: TRBV18; j_gene: TRBJ1-1; d_gene: .; CDR3nt: TGTGCCAGCATGGGGGCGAGAGACACTGAAGCTTTCTTT; CDR3aa: CASMGARDTEAFF
abundance: .; v_gene: TRBV15; j_gene: TRBJ2-3; d_gene: .; CDR3nt: TGTGCCACCAGCAGCGCCCGCCGAGGGACAGATACGCAGTATTTT; CDR3aa: CATSSARRGTDTQYF
abundance: .; v_gene: TRBV5-1; j_gene: TRBJ1-4; d_gene: .; CDR3nt: TGCGCCAGCAGCTTGTCCGTGGGGCGTGCAACTAATGAAAAACTGTTTTTT; CDR3aa: CASSLSVGRATNEKLFF
abundance: .; v_gene: TRBV6-1; j_gene: TRBJ2-2; d_gene: .; CDR3nt: TGTGCCAGCAGTTTGTGGACCGGGGAGCTGTTTTTT; CDR3aa: CASSLWTGELFF
abundance: .; v_gene: TRBV19; j_gene: TRBJ2-3; d_gene: .; CDR3nt: TGTGCCAGTAGTATCACCCCTCGAGCCTTAAAGGGTAATACGCAGTATTTT; CDR3aa: CASSITPRALKGNTQYF
abundance: .; v_gene: TRBV11-2; j_gene: TRBJ2-2; d_gene: .; CDR3nt: TGTGCCAGCATTTATTCGGAAGGCACCGGGGAGCTGTTTTTT; CDR3aa: CASIYSEGTGELFF
abundance: .; v_gene: TRBV30; j_gene: TRBJ1-1; d_gene: .; CDR3nt: TGTGCCTGGAGTGCTATCCCAGGGGTTAGATCTGAAGCTTTCTTT; CDR3aa: CAWSAIPGVRSEAFF
abundance: .; v_gene: TRBV7-9; j_gene: TRBJ2-7; d_gene: .; CDR3nt: TGTGCCAGCAGCTCACGGACGGGGGGCCAAGAGCAGTACTTC; CDR3aa: CASSSRTGGQEQYF
abundance: once; v_gene: TRBV28; j_gene: TRBJ2-1; d_gene: TRBD1; CDR3nt: TGTGCCAGCAGTTTGTGGACAGGGGCGAATGAGCAGTTCTTC; CDR3aa: CASSLWTGANEQFF
abundance: .; v_gene: TRBV5-1; j_gene: TRBJ2-7; d_gene: .; CDR3nt: TGCGCCAGCAGCTTCGGAAGCGGACTCTCCTACGAGCAGTACTTC; CDR3aa: CASSFGSGLSYEQYF
abundance: .; v_gene: TRBV11-3; j_gene: TRBJ2-3; d_gene: .; CDR3nt: TGTGCCAGCAGCCCGCCAACCAGAGATACGCAGTATTTT; CDR3aa: CASSPPTRDTQYF
abundance: .; v_gene: TRBV20-1; j_gene: TRBJ1-1; d_gene: .; CDR3nt: TGCAGTGCCCCTCTCCCTGAAGCTTTCTTT; CDR3aa: CSAPLPEAFF